The 24 T cell receptor beta chains below come from one sample, sequenced in a study of blood T cell repertoires in COVID-19. Some clones are missing from TCRdb's copy, which holds only in-frame ones; the method was immunoSEQ multiplex PCR. The table includes about 270,000 clones, 84% detected once. Material: peripheral blood. These TCRs come from a human donor in a cohort sampled during active COVID-19.

This chain links TRBV4-3 with TRBJ2-2, with D perhaps TRBD1 (6 bases). This CDR3 comprises 19 residues. Between the trimmed V and J ends, which lost 1 base and 4 bases, there was a span of 22 bases. Germline V gene data show CDR1 as LGHNA and CDR2 as YSLEER. Written as DNA, the CDR3 is TGCGCCAGCAGCCAAGGGGGGCCTGGGTCTCTTTCGGGCACCGGGGAGCTGTTTTTT. Its translation is CASSQGGPGSLSGTGELFF.

The chain recombines TRBV27 with TRBJ2-7; 10 bases align to TRBD2. Germline CDR1 is MNHEY and CDR2 is SMNVEV (reference sequence). This CDR3 comprises 14 residues. J was trimmed by 5 bases and V by 6 bases; bases with no gene match: 7. In nucleotides, the CDR3 is TGTGCCAGCAGCCCAAGCGGGGGGGTAAACGAGCAGTACTTC. This gives the protein CASSPSGGVNEQYF.

The genes are TRBV7-2 and TRBJ1-2; no reliable D call. CDR1 and CDR2 (germline): SGHTA, FQGNSA. Trimming took off 6 bases at V and 4 bases at J, with 15 bases between the two ends. The CDR3 consists of 14 residues. The CDR3 coding sequence is TGTGCCAGCAGAGATGTAAATCTAGCCTATGGCTACACCTTC. Amino acids: CASRDVNLAYGYTF.

V gene TRBV5-6 combines with J gene TRBJ1-4; D not resolved. Germline V gene lookup returns CDR1 SGHDT and CDR2 YYEEEE. The CDR3 totals 14 residues. V was pared by 5 bases and J by 5 bases, with 13 bases between. The CDR3 is CASRARGVNEKLFF. CDR3 DNA sequence: TGTGCCAGCAGGGCTCGGGGTGTAAATGAAAAACTGTTTTTT.

The J gene is TRBJ2-7, the V gene TRBV5-4, with 9 bases fitting TRBD1. The germline V gene has CDR1 SGHNT and CDR2 YYREEE (reference sequence). This CDR3 contains 14 residues. Trimming at V came to 5 bases and at J to 4 bases, leaving 7 bases not matched to a gene. CDR3 coding DNA: TGTGCCAGCAGACCCCGGGACAGGGTATACGAGCAGTACTTC. It codes for CASRPRDRVYEQYF. Complete variable domain (other parts from reference TRBV5-4 and TRBJ2-7): ETGVTQSPTHLIKTRGQQVTLRCSSQSGHNTVSWYQQALGQGPQFIFQYYREEENGRGNFPPRFSGLQFPNYSSELNVNALELDDSALYLCASRPRDRVYEQYFGPGTRLTVT.

The chain has TRBV29-1 and TRBJ1-1, with 9 bases lining up with TRBD1. V dropped 6 bases and J dropped 4; count of bases not matched to a gene: 9. The germline CDR1 and CDR2 sequences are SQVTM and ANQGSEA. The CDR3 contains 14 residues. In DNA, the CDR3 is TGCAGCGTGGTAGACAGGGGGAAGGGCACTGAAGCTTTCTTT. This gives the protein CSVVDRGKGTEAFF.

The chain employs TRBV19 and TRBJ1-2; no clear D. There are 15 residues in the CDR3. V was cut by 5 bases and J by 1 base, with 14 bases left in between. The germline gives CDR1 LNHDA, CDR2 SQIVND (reference sequence). CDR3 loop: CASSPRVRVNYGYTF. The CDR3 bases are TGTGCCAGTAGTCCGAGAGTTCGGGTTAACTATGGCTACACCTTC.

V gene TRBV25-1 combines with J gene TRBJ2-1; 7 positions agree with TRBD1. Per germline, CDR1 MGHDK and CDR2 SYGVNS. V gave up 5 bases and J gave up 3 bases; unmatched junction bases: 10. This CDR3 has 16 amino acids. The CDR3 DNA is TGTGCCAGCAGTAAGGGACAGCCAGTTAACTACAATGAGCAGTTCTTC. Its protein is CASSKGQPVNYNEQFF.

The J gene is TRBJ1-4, the V gene TRBV19, with a weak D call TRBD1 (5 bases). V lost 3 bases to trimming and J lost 7 bases, with 18 bases between them. The germline V gene encodes CDR1 LNHDA and CDR2 SQIVND (reference sequence). This CDR3 has 16 residues. The DNA of the CDR3 is TGTGCCAGTAGTATTCAGGGTCTCAGGAGGGGTGAAAAACTGTTTTTT. Translation: CASSIQGLRRGEKLFF.

This clone has more than one count but fewer than ten. The chain recombines TRBV6-1 with TRBJ1-2; no clear D. V shed 2 bases and J shed 6 bases, with 7 bases lying between them. CDR1 MNHNS and CDR2 SASEGT come from the germline V gene. This CDR3 comprises 12 residues. The CDR3 reads CASSEPGDGYTF. The CDR3 DNA sequence: TGTGCCAGCAGTGAACCCGGGGATGGCTACACCTTC.

This sequence joins TRBV6-2 or TRBV6-3 and TRBJ2-3; D is perhaps TRBD2 (7 bases). The CDR3 runs to 15 residues. Germline V gene lookup returns CDR1 MNHEY and CDR2 SVGEGT. V was pared by 4 bases and J by 0 bases, with 11 bases between. The CDR3 here is CASSSRGASTDTQYF. The CDR3, as DNA: TGTGCCAGCAGTTCTCGGGGGGCTAGCACAGATACGCAGTATTTT.

The genes are TRBV3-1 (or the pseudogene TRBV3-2) and TRBJ2-5; 9 nucleotides align to TRBD2. This CDR3 has 16 amino acids. Germline V gene sequence: CDR1 LGHDT, CDR2 YNNKEL (reference sequence). V was clipped by 4 bases and J by 5 bases; unmatched bases: 11. CDR3: CASSPWGSGGLETQYF. In nucleotides, the CDR3 is TGTGCCAGCAGCCCCTGGGGAAGCGGGGGGCTGGAGACCCAGTACTTC.

This chain uses TRBV7-2 with TRBJ2-5, with 12 bases aligning to TRBD2. V shed 5 bases, J shed 3 bases, and the junction held 7 bases outside the gene matches. Per the germline V gene, CDR1 is SGHTA and CDR2 is FQGNSA. There are 16 residues in the CDR3. The CDR3 here is CASSPGLAGTKETQYF. In nucleotides, the CDR3 is TGTGCCAGCAGCCCCGGACTAGCGGGGACCAAAGAGACCCAGTACTTC.

The genes are TRBV21-1 and TRBJ2-1; TRBD2 is the table's D call, not checked against the DNA. TRBV21-1 is assigned pseudogene status. The CDR3 runs 17 residues. CDR3 sequence: CASSKRWRGCPYNEQFF. CDR3 DNA sequence: TGTGCCAGCAGCAAAAGGTGGAGGGGTTGTCCCTACAATGAGCAGTTCTTC.

The V and J genes are TRBV7-9 and TRBJ1-1; no firm D call. The CDR3 has 13 residues. Germline V gene lookup returns CDR1 SEHNR and CDR2 FQNEAQ (reference sequence). The ends were cut back, 1 base at V and 3 bases at J, with 6 bases in the middle. Here the CDR3 DNA reads TGTGCCAGCAGCTTAGGCGAGGACACTGAAGCTTTCTTT. This encodes CASSLGEDTEAFF.

The chain joins TRBV11-1 to TRBJ1-3; a possible D gene is TRBD1 (6 bases). CDR3 length: 16 amino acids. V lost 1 base, J lost 2 bases, and 12 bases lay in between. The V gene's germline CDR1 is SGHAT and CDR2 FQDESV (reference sequence). The CDR3: CASSLGRGGPGNTIYF. In DNA, the CDR3 is TGTGCCAGCAGCTTAGGACGAGGGGGACCTGGAAACACCATATATTTT.

This clone has a handful of counts. V and J are TRBV3-1 (or the pseudogene TRBV3-2) and TRBJ2-1, with 10 bases that match TRBD2. Germline V gene sequence: CDR1 LGHDT, CDR2 YNNKEL (reference sequence). After removal of 4 bases from V and 1 base from J, the junction contained 10 bases not matched to a gene. CDR3 length equals 18 residues. The CDR3: CASSRWIAGGVSYNEQFF. DNA for the CDR3: TGTGCCAGCAGCCGTTGGATAGCGGGGGGTGTTTCCTACAATGAGCAGTTCTTC.

The J gene is TRBJ2-5, the V gene TRBV19, with 9 nucleotides matching TRBD1. The CDR3 sequence is 15 residues long. The J segment lost 1 base and the V segment lost 5 bases, leaving 5 bases of the junction unmatched. CDR1 and CDR2 (germline): LNHDA, SQIVND (reference sequence). The CDR3 region is CASSLDRGPQETQYF. The DNA for the CDR3 is TGTGCCAGTAGTTTGGACAGGGGCCCCCAAGAGACCCAGTACTTC.

The chain combines TRBV19 with TRBJ1-1, with 10 nucleotides matching TRBD1. The CDR3 loop spans 15 amino acids. With V trimmed by 2 bases and J by 5 bases, 5 bases remained unmatched. The germline CDR1 and CDR2 sequences are LNHDA and SQIVND (reference sequence). CDR3 in amino acids: CASSITGTGVTEAFF. The CDR3 DNA is TGTGCCAGTAGTATAACCGGGACAGGGGTTACTGAAGCTTTCTTT.

This clone was counted only a few times. The V gene is TRBV7-2, the J gene TRBJ1-6; perhaps TRBD1 as D (5 bases). V lost 0 bases and J lost 6, with 12 bases in between. Germline loops: CDR1 SGHTA, CDR2 FQGNSA. CDR3 length equals 16 residues. The CDR3 is CASSLAPGLFNSPLHF. The CDR3 DNA reads TGTGCCAGCAGCTTAGCCCCGGGACTGTTTAATTCACCCCTCCACTTT.

The chain joins TRBV14 to TRBJ1-1; 8 nucleotides match TRBD1. Germline assignment: CDR1 SGHDN and CDR2 FVKESK. The CDR3 is 15 amino acids. The junction had 9 bases not matched to a gene; V was cut back by 4 bases and J by 5 bases. The DNA for the CDR3 is TGTGCCAGCAGCCCGCTATCAACAGGGGGTACTGAAGCTTTCTTT. Translating gives CASSPLSTGGTEAFF.

J is TRBJ2-3 and V is TRBV10-3; 13 bases align to TRBD2. V was clipped by 6 bases and J by 9 bases; unmatched bases: 9. Germline loops: CDR1 ENHRY, CDR2 SYGVKD. The CDR3 is 15 residues long. The DNA of the CDR3 is TGTGCCATCAGCACCGGGACTAGCGGGATCGGGACGCAGTATTTT. Translated, it gives CAISTGTSGIGTQYF.

V and J are TRBV5-1 and TRBJ2-7; TRBD1 might be the D (5 bases). The CDR3 loop spans 14 amino acids. Germline values: CDR1 SGHRS, CDR2 YFSETQ. Deletions cut 0 bases from V and 2 bases from J, with 9 bases between. CDR3 DNA sequence: TGCGCCAGCAGCTTGGGGGGCGCGACCTACGAGCAGTACTTC. This encodes CASSLGGATYEQYF. Variable domain in full (rest from reference TRBV5-1 and TRBJ2-7): KAGVTQTPRYLIKTRGQQVTLSCSPISGHRSVSWYQQTPGQGLQFLFEYFSETQRNKGNFPGRFSGRQFSNSRSEMNVSTLELGDSALYLCASSLGGATYEQYFGPGTRLTVT.

The chain employs TRBV4-1 and TRBJ2-7, with a tentative D call TRBD1 (5 bases). Germline loops: CDR1 MGHRA, CDR2 YSYEKL. The V end was cut by 0 bases, the J end by 6 bases, with 9 bases between. This CDR3 comprises 13 residues. The CDR3 is CASSQEGRGEQYF. CDR3 DNA sequence: TGCGCCAGCAGCCAAGAGGGTAGGGGCGAGCAGTACTTC.